This T cell receptor beta chain is from a study of radiotherapy plus CTLA-4 blockade in lung cancer. Study details: Among patients, approximately 17% showed objective responses, and 25% to 35% had disease control. Study findings and constraints: There was expansion of tumor-derived TCR clones in blood after radiotherapy plus ipilimumab.

With ipilimumab providing CTLA-4 blockade, focal radiation was administered to patients who had chemo-refractory metastatic non-small-cell lung cancer. To note about this clone: What it recognizes is unknown.

This CDR3 contains 17 residues. The germline V gene has CDR1 LNHDA and CDR2 SQIVND (reference sequence). V lost 5 bases and J lost 1; bases outside the gene matches: 13. Sequencing used immunoSEQ multiplex PCR; TCRdb keeps in-frame clones, though not all of them. The sample lists some 74,000 clones; about 80% were seen once. The sequence was collected from a human donor with non-small cell lung cancer who had a complete response to radiotherapy plus ipilimumab. V gene TRBV19 combines with J gene TRBJ2-5, with TRBD2 matching over 7 bases. This specimen was peripheral blood, taken from a patient treated with radiotherapy plus ipilimumab. CDR3 amino acids: CASSRGLVLGAQETQYF. CDR3 nucleotides: TGTGCCAGTAGTCGCGGACTAGTTCTTGGGGCCCAAGAGACCCAGTACTTC. Filled out from reference TRBV19 and TRBJ2-5, the complete variable domain reads DGGITQSPKYLFRKEGQNVTLSCEQNLNHDAMYWYRQDPGQGLRLIYYSQIVNDFQKGDIAEGYSVSREKKESFPLTVTSAQKNPTAFYLCASSRGLVLGAQETQYFGPGTRLLVL.